The 5 T cell receptor beta chains below come from one sample, sequenced in a study of T cell repertoires in cytomegalovirus infection. TCRdb independently ran MiXCR on the reads; one entry per CDR3 protein. The data contain more than 350,000 distinct CDR3 sequences, roughly 30% of them singletons. The sequenced sample consisted of PBMCs. The receptor set was obtained from a human donor in good health (CMV status not recorded). Some clones in this sample may be carry-over from other donors' samples.

This chain connects TRBV5-8 to TRBJ1-4; maybe TRBD1 (6 bases). This CDR3 is 14 amino acids long. V was cut by 4 bases and J by 8 bases, with 15 bases left in between. Germline CDR1 SGHTS, CDR2 YDEGEE. This CDR3 reads CASSQGTRREKLFF. CDR3 DNA: TGTGCCAGCAGCCAGGGGACCCGGCGGGAAAAACTGTTTTTT.

This clonotype was detected only a few times. The rearrangement links TRBV24-1 to TRBJ2-1; 10 bases agree with TRBD2. This CDR3 is built from 15 residues. With V trimmed by 2 bases and J by 5 bases, 2 bases remained unmatched. Germline V gives CDR1 KGHDR, CDR2 SFDVKD. The CDR3 DNA is TGTGCCACCAGTGATTCGGGACTAGCGAACAATGAGCAGTTCTTC. Translated, it gives CATSDSGLANNEQFF.

This chain uses TRBV4-2 with TRBJ2-1, with 9 positions matching TRBD1. V lost 0 bases to trimming and J lost 9 bases; unmatched junction nucleotides: 9. CDR3 length equals 16 residues. The V gene's germline CDR1 is LGHNA and CDR2 YNFKEQ. CDR3 sequence reads: CASSQDLIGQGTEQFF. CDR3 sequence (DNA): TGTGCCAGCAGCCAAGATTTAATTGGACAGGGGACTGAGCAGTTCTTC.

This clonotype occurred a few times. This chain links TRBV6-1 with TRBJ2-1; 7 bases line up with TRBD2. Trimming cost V 7 bases and J 0 bases; bases outside gene matches: 9. In germline, CDR1 is MNHNS, CDR2 SASEGT. The CDR3 loop spans 16 amino acids. The CDR3 nucleotides read TGTGCCAGCACCCCACGGGGGGTAAGCTCCTACAATGAGCAGTTCTTC. Encoded protein: CASTPRGVSSYNEQFF.

As for this clonotype: Here the CDR3 omits its conserved ending phenylalanine or tryptophan, so a read error is the likely source. The limits of the CDR3 on the DNA are not certain, so only TCRdb's listed CDR3 is given. This chain joins TRBV7-2 and TRBJ1-6; the table's D call, TRBD1, has no DNA check behind it. Germline values: CDR1 SGHTA, CDR2 FQGNSA. The CDR3 is 17 residues long, counting both termini. The CDR3: CASSLKGAFSYNSPLPC.